Each of the 29 T cell receptor beta chains below was sequenced from the same sample in a study of regulatory T cells in long-lasting Graves disease. The time point was: newly diagnosed GD, antithyroid drugs for less than 3 months. The TCR library was made from RNA extracted from PBMCs. In building TCR beta libraries, iRepertoire HTBI primers were used together with Arm-PCR of CDR3 regions. TCRdb recomputed calls from the multiplex PCR reads with MiXCR, one row per CDR3 protein. The sample has some 400,000 distinct CDR3 sequences, around 14% seen once. The same data also contributed to another study, on T cells in Graves' hyperthyroidism and ophthalmopathy.

The input for sequencing was peripheral blood mononuclear cells (PBMCs), taken at new diagnosis, from a patient treated with antithyroid drugs. The receptors shown here come from a woman aged 30 to 39 with Graves disease.

CDR3 residues: CAWRDRVSGELFF. CDR3 DNA sequence: TGTGCCTGGAGGGACAGGGTCTCCGGGGAGCTGTTTTTT. V usage is TRBV30 and J usage is TRBJ2-2; 8 bases are a match to TRBD1. Germline V gene sequence: CDR1 GTSNPN, CDR2 SVGIG (reference sequence). The trim removed 3 bases at V and 6 bases at J, leaving 3 bases unmatched. The CDR3 runs to 13 residues. Supplemented by reference TRBV30 and TRBJ2-2, the full variable domain reads SQTIHQWPATLVQPVGSPLSLECTVEGTSNPNLYWYRQAAGRGLQLLFYSVGIGQISSEVPQNLSASRPQDRQFILSSKKLLLSDSGFYLCAWRDRVSGELFFGEGSRLTVL.

This clonotype was seen repeatedly, ten times or more. The chain uses TRBV12-3 or TRBV12-4 and TRBJ2-7; tentatively, D is TRBD1 (6 bases). Between the trimmed V and J ends, which lost 5 bases and 3 bases, there was a span of 23 bases. This CDR3 contains 17 residues. CDR3 sequence: CASSPMRQGQRGYEQYF. The CDR3 nucleotides read TGTGCCAGCAGTCCAATGCGCCAGGGGCAGAGAGGCTACGAGCAGTACTTC.

This clonotype occurred a few times. The chain couples TRBV7-2 to TRBJ2-7, with 9 bases fitting TRBD2. CDR1 is SGHTA, CDR2 FQGNSA, per germline. This CDR3 has 14 residues. Trimming took 4 bases from V and 3 from J; bases not matched to a gene: 4. The CDR3 region has the DNA TGTGCCAGCAGCTCCTGGACTAGCGTCTACGAGCAGTACTTC. The encoded protein is CASSSWTSVYEQYF.

This clonotype has ten or more counts. The V and J genes are TRBV20-1 and TRBJ2-1; D gene ambiguous. V shed 5 bases and J shed 10 bases, with 9 bases lying between them. The CDR3 consists of 10 residues. Germline loops: CDR1 DFQATT, CDR2 SNEGSKA (reference sequence). The CDR3 here is CSARYREQFF. The CDR3, as DNA: TGCAGTGCTCGTTACCGAGAGCAGTTCTTC.

This chain uses TRBV13 with TRBJ2-5; D assignment may be TRBD1 or TRBD2 (5 bases each). V lost 4 bases, J lost 3 bases, and 15 bases lay in between. The germline gives CDR1 PRHDT, CDR2 FYEKMQ (reference sequence). The CDR3 extends over 15 amino acids. This CDR3 reads CASSWDRDGEETQYF. The CDR3 DNA sequence: TGTGCCAGCAGCTGGGACCGGGACGGGGAAGAGACCCAGTACTTC.

This clonotype was recorded many times. The J gene is TRBJ1-5, the V gene TRBV28; D uncertain. This CDR3 comprises 14 residues. Germline loops: CDR1 MDHEN, CDR2 SYDVKM. Trimming removed 5 bases at V and 5 bases at J, with 13 bases between. The CDR3 DNA sequence: TGTGCCAGCAGTAGAAGACGATCCGATCAGCCCCAGCATTTT. Protein product: CASSRRRSDQPQHF.

The chain is built from TRBV28 and TRBJ2-1; 8 bases map to TRBD2. This CDR3 comprises 17 residues. The germline gives CDR1 MDHEN, CDR2 SYDVKM. The ends lost 4 bases at V and 5 bases at J; junction bases unmatched: 13. The CDR3 DNA follows: TGTGCCAGCAGTTCCGTCTCGGGACTAGGGGCCCACAATGAGCAGTTCTTC. Encoded protein: CASSSVSGLGAHNEQFF. The full variable domain, rest sourced from reference TRBV28 and TRBJ2-1, is DVKVTQSSRYLVKRTGEKVFLECVQDMDHENMFWYRQDPGLGLRLIYFSYDVKMKEKGDIPEGYSVSREKKERFSLILESASTNQTSMYLCASSSVSGLGAHNEQFFGPGTRLTVL.

This clonotype was seen ten or more times. The chain recombines TRBV28 with TRBJ2-1; the D gene is possibly TRBD2 (5 bases). Germline values: CDR1 MDHEN, CDR2 SYDVKM. The CDR3 totals 13 residues. V was cut by 5 bases and J by 5 bases, with 10 bases left in between. The CDR3 is CASSQDFNNEQFF. The CDR3 DNA follows: TGTGCCAGCAGTCAGGACTTCAACAATGAGCAGTTCTTC.

On this clonotype: A read error may be the cause here, since a much bigger clone is one base away. The chain links TRBV24-1 to TRBJ1-5; D call uncertain. Germline-derived CDR1 and CDR2 are KGHDR and SFDVKD. This CDR3 has 14 residues. CDR3 sequence reads: CTTSDLDRDQPQHF. The DNA of the CDR3 is TGTACCACCAGTGACCTGGACCGCGATCAGCCCCAGCATTTT.

This clonotype has a count of ten or more. The rearrangement uses TRBV15 and TRBJ1-2; 8 positions match TRBD1. This CDR3 has 14 amino acids. J lost 8 bases, V lost 3 bases, and 8 bases had no gene match. Germline V gene sequence: CDR1 LNHNV, CDR2 YYDKDF (reference sequence). The DNA for the CDR3 is TGTGCCACCAGCAGGGCCGCAGGGGGCCGCGGCTACACCTTC. Amino acid sequence: CATSRAAGGRGYTF.

Concerning this clonotype: A far larger clone is a single base away, which makes a read error likely. The J gene is TRBJ2-1, the V gene TRBV30; 11 bases are a match to TRBD2. The J call may not be correct, given that the DNA end is closer to TRBJ2-3. The length of the CDR3 is 14 residues. Germline CDR1 and CDR2: GTSNPN and SVGIG (reference sequence). The CDR3 DNA sequence: TGTGCCTGGAGCTCGGGACTAGCGGCCGATACGCAGTATTTT. Translating it yields CAWSSGLAADTQYF.

This sequence joins TRBV24-1 and TRBJ2-7; maybe TRBD1 (6 bases). Germline values: CDR1 KGHDR, CDR2 SFDVKD. V shed 1 base and J shed 0 bases, with 9 bases lying between them. CDR3 size: 15 residues. In DNA, the CDR3 is TGTGCCACCAGTGATTTTAGAGGGGGCTCCTACGAGCAGTACTTC. It yields the protein CATSDFRGGSYEQYF.

This clonotype appeared a few times. The rearrangement joins TRBV11-2 to TRBJ1-5; D ambiguous. CDR3 length: 15 amino acids. Looked up from germline, CDR1 is SGHAT and CDR2 is FQNNGV. V was pared by 0 bases and J by 4 bases, with 10 bases between. CDR3 amino acids: CASSLDLGPNQPQHF. For the CDR3, the DNA is TGTGCCAGCAGCTTAGACCTGGGCCCTAATCAGCCCCAGCATTTT.

This clonotype was counted at least ten times. The genes are TRBV6-1 and TRBJ2-5; D remains ambiguous. The CDR3 consists of 13 residues. CDR1 and CDR2 from the germline V gene are MNHNS and SASEGT. Trimming took off 5 bases at V and 0 bases at J, with 7 bases between the two ends. CDR3: CASSRGDQETQYF. The CDR3 bases are TGTGCCAGCAGTCGTGGGGACCAAGAGACCCAGTACTTC.

A few counts support this clonotype. The chain uses TRBV11-2 and TRBJ1-2; no clear D. From germline, CDR1 is SGHAT and CDR2 FQNNGV. Trimming took off 5 bases at V and 5 bases at J, with 21 bases between the two ends. This CDR3 is 16 amino acids long. Written as DNA, the CDR3 is TGTGCCAGCAGCGTCGAACCTCACCCTGGGCCATATGGCTACACCTTC. It codes for CASSVEPHPGPYGYTF. The whole variable domain, remainder taken from reference TRBV11-2 and TRBJ1-2, is EAGVAQSPRYKIIEKRQSVAFWCNPISGHATLYWYQQILGQGPKLLIQFQNNGVVDDSQLPKDRFSAERLKGVDSTLKIQPAKLEDSAVYLCASSVEPHPGPYGYTFGSGTRLTVV.

The rearrangement joins TRBV5-1 to TRBJ2-7; a possible D gene is TRBD1 (5 bases). Germline V CDR1 and CDR2: SGHRS, YFSETQ. The CDR3 covers 11 residues. Trimming shortened V by 0 bases and J by 13 bases, and 11 bases separated the two germline ends. For the CDR3, the DNA is TGCGCCAGCAGCTTGGGGGGCCTCGTCTACTTC. Its translation: CASSLGGLVYF.

This clonotype was detected ten times or more. This chain links TRBV10-3 with TRBJ2-7; TRBD2 aligns across 9 bases. Germline assignment: CDR1 ENHRY and CDR2 SYGVKD. The CDR3 is 15 amino acids. V gave up 2 bases and J gave up 3 bases; unmatched junction bases: 5. The CDR3 sequence: CAISEGVSGSYEQYF. The CDR3, as DNA: TGTGCCATCAGTGAGGGAGTTAGCGGGAGCTACGAGCAGTACTTC.

This clonotype came up many times. This chain links TRBV7-3 with TRBJ2-1; the D call may be TRBD1 or TRBD2 (6 bases each). The CDR3 extends over 16 amino acids. Germline values: CDR1 SGHTA, CDR2 FQGTGA. V lost 4 bases and J lost 6, with 19 bases in between. The CDR3 spells CASSSPGAEGGNEQFF. The DNA for the CDR3 is TGTGCCAGCAGCTCACCTGGGGCGGAGGGGGGCAATGAGCAGTTCTTC.

The V call is TRBV19, the J call TRBJ1-5; no clear D gene. The germline CDR1 and CDR2 sequences are LNHDA and SQIVND (reference sequence). The CDR3 contains 16 residues. Trimming removed 5 bases at V and 2 bases at J, with 16 bases between. CDR3 sequence reads: CASSARGGTGNQPQHF. The CDR3 nucleotides read TGTGCCAGTAGTGCCCGGGGAGGCACGGGCAATCAGCCCCAGCATTTT.

This clonotype has only a few counts. This sequence joins TRBV12-3 or TRBV12-4 and TRBJ2-1, with D perhaps assigned TRBD1 or TRBD2 (5 bases each). The DNA end favors TRBJ2-5, so the J call may be wrong. This CDR3 comprises 16 residues. Here the CDR3 reads CASSPGAADFQETQYF. The CDR3 DNA sequence: TGTGCCAGCAGTCCCGGGGCAGCCGATTTCCAAGAGACCCAGTACTTC.

This clonotype was detected only a few times. The chain is built from TRBV9 and TRBJ1-2; 7 bases are shared with TRBD1. Germline CDR1 SGDLS, CDR2 YYNGEE. V trimming: 3 bases; J trimming: 0 bases; junction bases outside the gene matches: 5. This CDR3 region has 15 residues. CDR3 amino acids: CASSGTGVTNYGYTF. CDR3 coding DNA: TGTGCCAGCAGCGGAACAGGGGTAACTAACTATGGCTACACCTTC.

This chain connects TRBV6-1 to TRBJ2-6; D is uncertain. V lost 9 bases to trimming and J lost 4 bases, with 16 bases between them. Germline CDR1 MNHNS, CDR2 SASEGT. The CDR3 loop spans 15 amino acids. This CDR3 reads CASADDGAGANVLTF. CDR3 DNA sequence: TGTGCCAGTGCGGACGACGGAGCCGGGGCCAACGTCCTGACTTTC.

In this sample, this clonotype turned up once. The chain has TRBV5-1 and TRBJ2-2, with D uncertain. The CDR3 is 14 amino acids. CDR1 is SGHRS, CDR2 YFSETQ, per germline. Trimming stripped 1 base from V and 5 bases from J, with 9 bases between. CDR3 nucleotide sequence: TGCGCCAGCAGCTTGAGTTACGGGACCGGGGAGCTGTTTTTT. The encoded protein is CASSLSYGTGELFF.

As concerns this clonotype: A much larger clone differs from this one at a single base, so this may be a read error. J is TRBJ2-7 and V is TRBV12-3 or TRBV12-4; no reliable D call. The V end lost 6 bases, the J end lost 6 bases, and 21 bases lay between the germline ends. CDR3 length: 15 amino acids. The CDR3: CASRSQDGFGCEQYF. The CDR3 DNA sequence: TGTGCCAGCAGATCTCAGGACGGATTTGGCTGCGAGCAGTACTTC.

Comment on this clonotype: This may come from a read error, since a much larger clone is one base off. J is TRBJ1-2 and V is TRBV5-1, with a weak D call TRBD1 (5 bases). V was clipped by 0 bases and J by 9 bases, with 9 bases between them. Per germline, CDR1 SGHRS and CDR2 YFSETQ. The CDR3 has 12 residues. CDR3 protein: CASSLGGLSYTF. The CDR3 DNA is TGCGCCAGCAGCTTGGGGGGACTGAGCTACACCTTC.

This clonotype was observed a few times. This chain uses TRBV29-1 with TRBJ1-1; D gene uncertain. The CDR3 runs 14 residues. Trimming shortened V by 3 bases and J by 7 bases, and 18 bases separated the two germline ends. The V gene's germline CDR1 is SQVTM and CDR2 ANQGSEA. CDR3 loop: CSVDDDFEVGEAFF. The DNA for the CDR3 is TGCAGCGTTGATGACGACTTTGAGGTGGGTGAAGCTTTCTTT.

V and J are TRBV12-3 or TRBV12-4 and TRBJ2-1; no clear D. Trimming cost V 6 bases and J 8 bases, with 14 bases left between them. The length of the CDR3 is 13 residues. The CDR3 nucleotides read TGTGCCAGCAGCCAAGAGCAGGTCGATGAGCAGTTCTTC. Protein: CASSQEQVDEQFF.

The CDR3 nucleotides read TGTGCCAGTACCACTAGCGGGAATGGGATCGGGGAGCTGTTTTTT. It yields the protein CASTTSGNGIGELFF. The gene calls are TRBV19 and TRBJ2-2; 10 nucleotides align to TRBD2. Germline CDR1 LNHDA, CDR2 SQIVND (reference sequence). The CDR3 has 15 amino acids. V lost 7 bases, J lost 7 bases, and 9 bases stayed unmatched.

This clonotype has only a few counts. CDR3 DNA: TGTGCCAGCAGTTACACCCTCGCGGGGATGAACACTGAAGCTTTCTTT. Its protein product is CASSYTLAGMNTEAFF. The chain joins TRBV6-2 or TRBV6-3 to TRBJ1-1; D is unclear. This CDR3 has 16 residues. V was cut by 2 bases and J by 0 bases, with 13 bases left in between. CDR1 and CDR2 (germline): MNHEY, SVGEGT.